The source of this TCR beta chain is a study of T-cell memory formation after mild COVID-19 (dated by TCRdb to about 2021). Background on the whole study: Most TCR sequence clusters were specific to one of the two donors. In a couple of donors, T-cell clones that expanded and contracted after mild COVID-19 were tracked by sequencing TCRalpha and TCRbeta repertoires over time. The cohort was made up of two young adult volunteers, one female and one male, who were previously healthy.

This clonotype appeared a few times. Its antigen has not been determined. There are no base qualities to consult, and no much larger clone falls within one base. The reads were generated on an Illumina NovaSeq 6000. Using 5'RACE with constant-segment primers, TCRalpha and TCRbeta cDNA libraries were constructed, with sample barcodes and unique molecular identifiers added in the process. RNA was extracted from every sample with Trizol reagent. Amplification of the libraries took two PCR steps, and the second step added a second sample barcode plus Illumina TruSeq adapters. Sequencing of the libraries was done on an Illumina NovaSeq, producing 2 x 150 bp paired-end reads. Processing in the source paper ran as follows. With migec v1.2.7, reads were demultiplexed and then collapsed into UMI-guided consensus sequences. Using mixcr v2.1.11, the UMI consensuses were aligned to TRA and TRB V and J templates and assembled into clonotypes. Clonotypes were classified as expanded or contracted when called significant by both edgeR and NoisET, with noise models trained on biological replicates. edgeR calls used a false discovery rate-adjusted p below 0.01 and a log2 fold-change threshold of 1. As an exploratory analysis of dynamics, max-normalized trajectories of the 1000 most abundant clonotypes were examined by PCA with hierarchical clustering. Separately sequenced CD4+ and CD8+ repertoires were used to assign the CD4 or CD8 phenotype of responding clones. TCRdb reran the public reads through fastp at Q25 and MiXCR, keeping productive beta chains. When rows share a CDR3 protein, they turn into one entry using the most common DNA and genes. The V and J calls follow TCRdb's processing rather than the paper's. A total of hundreds of thousands of distinct CDR3 sequences appear in this sample, approximately 21% of them only once. Roughly 9.1% of the sample is held by the ten biggest clonotypes.

CDR1 SGHRS and CDR2 YFSETQ are derived from the germline V gene. Trimming leaves V shorter by 3 bases and J shorter by 1 base, with the junction holding 16 bases beyond the gene matches. From its cysteine to its phenylalanine, the CDR3 spans 20 amino acids. Only the CDR3 DNA is retained, 60 bases long and in frame from the first base. PBMCs were isolated by Ficoll-Paque density gradient centrifugation. On the study overall, not on this receptor specifically: Some responding clones were found in pre-infection memory, which suggests that pre-existing cross-reactive memory T cells took part in the SARS-CoV-2 response. Contracting CD4+ clones turned up mainly in the CM and EM memory subsets, whereas EMRA was where CD8+ clones were enriched. From day 15 to 85, contracting clones showed balanced CD4/CD8 phenotypes, whereas a second wave of clones that expanded from day 15 to 37 leaned towards CD4+. SARS-CoV-2 specificity was not confirmed for the second-wave clones peaking on day 37. Only a couple of mild cases were covered in the study, and larger cohorts including severe cases with pre-infection samples were considered necessary.

Sequencing was done on a sample of PBMCs or a T cell subset sorted from them (not recorded which). The chain was built from TRBV5-1 and TRBJ2-3; 11 middle bases align to TRBD2. The sequence was obtained from an adult woman who had mild COVID-19 (a few samples of this study predate the infection). The sample titles of this study are shuffled in the database, so cell type and time point are left out; the donor was told from shared clones. The bases read TGCGCCAGCAGCTCCCCGCGGGGCAGCCTAGCGGGGGGAGGCACAGATACGCAGTATTTT. Its protein reads: CASSSPRGSLAGGGTDTQYF.